The 22 T cell receptor beta chains reported below all come from one sample, sequenced in a study of CD8 T cells in ankylosing spondylitis. Each CDR3 protein gets one entry after TCRdb re-called the 5' RACE reads with MiXCR. The sample records over 25,000 distinct CDR3 sequences, 6.5% to 9% being singletons. The sample taken for sequencing was blood. All receptors come from a male donor with ankylosing spondylitis or in good health (not recorded which).

This clonotype occurred a few times. The chain combines TRBV28 with TRBJ2-3; 8 positions agree with TRBD1. CDR3 length: 16 amino acids. The J segment lost 3 bases and the V segment lost 5 bases, leaving 10 bases of the junction unmatched. CDR1 is MDHEN, CDR2 SYDVKM, per germline. The CDR3 sequence is CASSPAQGGRTDTQYF. The CDR3 DNA sequence: TGTGCCAGCAGTCCTGCACAGGGGGGTCGTACAGATACGCAGTATTTT.

This clonotype was detected ten times or more. The CDR3, as DNA: TGCGCCAGCAGCTTGAGGGGAGATGGGTTTTACGAGCAGTACGTC. It encodes CASSLRGDGFYEQYV. The chain recombines TRBV5-1 with TRBJ2-7; D is possibly TRBD1 or TRBD2 (5 bases each). Germline V lookup: CDR1 SGHRS, CDR2 YFSETQ. The V end lost 1 base, the J end lost 4 bases, and 15 bases lay between the germline ends. The CDR3 is made up of 15 amino acids.

This clonotype was seen more than once but under ten times. This chain's CDR3 is CASSPRGAAYNEQFF. CDR3 DNA: TGTGCCAGCAGCCCCCGGGGGGCTGCCTACAATGAGCAGTTCTTC. The rearrangement links TRBV3-1 to TRBJ2-1; D is perhaps TRBD2 (7 bases). Trimming removed 4 bases at V and 2 bases at J, with 12 bases between. Germline values: CDR1 LGHDT, CDR2 YNNKEL (reference sequence). The length of the CDR3 is 15 residues.

The chain joins TRBV6-5 to TRBJ1-6; a weak D match, TRBD1 (5 bases). Germline V gene sequence: CDR1 MNHEY, CDR2 SVGAGI. Trimming removed 4 bases at V and 8 bases at J, with 15 bases between. The CDR3 is made up of 15 amino acids. CDR3 DNA: TGTGCCAGCAGTTGGTCAGGGCGAGGTGATTCACCCCTCCACTTT. Residues: CASSWSGRGDSPLHF.

In this sample, this clonotype turned up a few times. The gene calls are TRBV28 and TRBJ1-5; perhaps TRBD1 as D (6 bases). CDR1 and CDR2 (germline): MDHEN, SYDVKM. The CDR3 extends over 14 amino acids. Trimming took 4 bases from V and 6 from J, leaving 13 bases between them. Here the CDR3 DNA reads TGTGCCAGCAGTTCGGGGGGCGGTCGTCAGCCCCAGCATTTT. Translating gives CASSSGGGRQPQHF.

This clonotype was counted only a few times. V gene TRBV5-1 combines with J gene TRBJ2-1; weak D call: TRBD1 (5 bases). The germline V gene encodes CDR1 SGHRS and CDR2 YFSETQ. V was trimmed by 0 bases and J by 2 bases, leaving 9 bases between them. The CDR3 extends over 15 amino acids. In DNA, the CDR3 is TGCGCCAGCAGCTTGGATCAGGGTCCCTACAATGAGCAGTTCTTC. This codes for CASSLDQGPYNEQFF.

This chain links TRBV6-2 or TRBV6-3 with TRBJ2-2, with D perhaps assigned TRBD1 or TRBD2 (5 bases each). The germline CDR1 and CDR2 sequences are MNHEY and SVGEGT. The CDR3 extends over 16 amino acids. Between the trimmed V and J ends, which lost 3 bases and 7 bases, there was a span of 18 bases. Written as DNA, the CDR3 is TGTGCCAGCAGTTATTCCGGGACCCTAATAGGCGGGGAGCTGTTTTTT. Translating it yields CASSYSGTLIGGELFF.

At least ten counts were recorded for this clonotype. The chain uses TRBV5-1 and TRBJ2-2; tentative D call: TRBD1 (6 bases). Trimming cost V 4 bases and J 2 bases, with 9 bases left between them. Germline V lookup: CDR1 SGHRS, CDR2 YFSETQ. CDR3 length: 14 amino acids. The CDR3 bases are TGCGCCAGCAGCGCAGGGGCCAACACCGGGGAGCTGTTTTTT. It is translated as CASSAGANTGELFF.

The chain's CDR3 is CATRWVRADTQYF. The CDR3 nucleotides are TGTGCCACCAGGTGGGTCAGAGCAGATACGCAGTATTTT. The chain carries TRBV15 and TRBJ2-3; D ambiguous. Germline values: CDR1 LNHNV, CDR2 YYDKDF (reference sequence). V dropped 6 bases and J dropped 4 bases, with 11 bases sitting between them. CDR3 length: 13 amino acids.

The chain has TRBV7-2 and TRBJ2-3; 7 positions match TRBD2. The CDR3 runs to 14 residues. With V trimmed by 5 bases and J by 2 bases, 4 bases remained unmatched. Looked up from germline, CDR1 is SGHTA and CDR2 is FQGNSA. This chain's CDR3 is CASSPGLPTDTQYF. CDR3 coding DNA: TGTGCCAGCAGCCCGGGACTACCCACAGATACGCAGTATTTT.

The chain links TRBV7-9 to TRBJ1-5; D gene ambiguous. Germline V gene lookup returns CDR1 SEHNR and CDR2 FQNEAQ (reference sequence). V was cut by 1 base and J by 6 bases, with 4 bases left in between. The CDR3 length is 12 residues. CDR3 in DNA: TGTGCCAGCAGCTTAGGAATTCAGCCCCAGCATTTT. Amino acid sequence: CASSLGIQPQHF.

The chain carries TRBV24-1 and TRBJ1-4; D gene unclear. V gave up 8 bases and J gave up 4 bases, with 19 bases separating them. Germline V gene lookup returns CDR1 KGHDR and CDR2 SFDVKD. The CDR3 spans 16 residues. CDR3 protein: CATKPPRADNNEKLFF. The CDR3 DNA sequence: TGTGCCACCAAACCACCCCGGGCAGACAATAATGAAAAACTGTTTTTT.

This chain links TRBV7-6 with TRBJ2-3; D ambiguous. The V gene lost 5 bases and the J gene lost 0 bases, with 9 bases spanning the gap. The germline CDR1 and CDR2 sequences are SGHVS and FNYEAQ. This CDR3 is built from 14 residues. The CDR3 coding sequence is TGTGCCAGCAGCCTGAGATCTAGCACAGATACGCAGTATTTT. It yields the protein CASSLRSSTDTQYF.

The rearrangement uses TRBV11-2 and TRBJ2-1, with 9 bases lining up with TRBD1. This CDR3 comprises 15 residues. With 5 bases clipped from V and 3 bases from J, the junction kept 5 bases outside the gene matches. Germline assignment: CDR1 SGHAT and CDR2 FQNNGV. The CDR3 DNA reads as TGTGCCAGCAGCAAGGGACAGGGCTTCTACAATGAGCAGTTCTTC. It yields the protein CASSKGQGFYNEQFF. The full variable domain, its missing parts supplied by reference TRBV11-2 and TRBJ2-1, is EAGVAQSPRYKIIEKRQSVAFWCNPISGHATLYWYQQILGQGPKLLIQFQNNGVVDDSQLPKDRFSAERLKGVDSTLKIQPAKLEDSAVYLCASSKGQGFYNEQFFGPGTRLTVL.

The sample holds a few counts of this clonotype. The gene calls are TRBV12-3 or TRBV12-4 and TRBJ1-1, with D perhaps matching TRBD1 (6 bases). This CDR3 is 15 amino acids long. V was trimmed by 3 bases and J by 5 bases, leaving 16 bases between them. CDR3 DNA: TGTGCCAGCAGTTTCCGGACACCGCAGGGGACTGAAGCTTTCTTT. This gives the protein CASSFRTPQGTEAFF.

This rearrangement joins TRBV9 to TRBJ1-5; D unclear. Trimming left V 6 bases short and J 0 bases short, with 7 bases between. The germline gives CDR1 SGDLS, CDR2 YYNGEE. The CDR3 runs to 13 residues. This CDR3 reads CASNRDSNQPQHF. The CDR3 DNA is TGTGCCAGCAATAGGGATAGCAATCAGCCCCAGCATTTT.

This clonotype was detected a few times. The gene calls are TRBV7-9 and TRBJ2-2; D unclear. The V and J ends lost 5 bases and 0 bases respectively, with 10 bases between them. CDR1 is SEHNR, CDR2 FQNEAQ, per germline (reference sequence). The CDR3 totals 15 residues. CDR3 in DNA: TGTGCCAGCAGCCTTGACACCACGAACACCGGGGAGCTGTTTTTT. This codes for CASSLDTTNTGELFF. Using reference TRBV7-9 and TRBJ2-2 for the parts outside the CDR3, the full variable domain is DTGVSQNPRHKITKRGQNVTFRCDPISEHNRLYWYRQTLGQGPEFLTYFQNEAQLEKSRLLSDRFSAERPKGSFSTLEIQRTEQGDSAMYLCASSLDTTNTGELFFGEGSRLTVL.

This clonotype came up a few times. The chain links TRBV15 to TRBJ2-5, with 9 bases fitting TRBD2. The trim removed 5 bases at V and 4 bases at J, leaving 8 bases unmatched. The CDR3 contains 15 residues. Germline V gives CDR1 LNHNV, CDR2 YYDKDF (reference sequence). This chain's CDR3 is CATSGRTSEGETQYF. The CDR3 DNA is TGTGCCACCAGCGGCCGGACTAGCGAGGGAGAGACCCAGTACTTC.

This clonotype was recorded at least ten times. The rearrangement uses TRBV4-3 and TRBJ2-3; 11 bases align to TRBD2. Trimming at V came to 2 bases and at J to 2 bases, leaving 6 bases not matched to a gene. Germline CDR1 reads LGHNA; CDR2 reads YSLEER. The CDR3 runs 17 residues. The CDR3 spells CASSQQLAGAYTDTQYF. The CDR3 nucleotides read TGCGCCAGCAGCCAACAACTAGCGGGGGCCTACACAGATACGCAGTATTTT.

This clonotype was detected only a few times. The chain is built from TRBV29-1 and TRBJ2-3; 7 nucleotides align to TRBD2. The ends lost 6 bases at V and 1 base at J; junction bases unmatched: 10. There are 15 residues in the CDR3. Germline CDR1 reads SQVTM; CDR2 reads ANQGSEA. The CDR3, as DNA: TGCAGCGTCAGGACTAGTGGGGAAGGCACAGATACGCAGTATTTT. It specifies CSVRTSGEGTDTQYF.

This clonotype was picked up a small number of times. The chain is built from TRBV29-1 and TRBJ2-1; TRBD1 is a possible D gene (5 bases). The CDR3 length is 14 residues. The germline gives CDR1 SQVTM, CDR2 ANQGSEA. Trimming pared 7 bases from V and 1 base from J, leaving 14 bases between. Here the CDR3 DNA reads TGCAGCGGACGACAGTTGCTTTCCTACAATGAGCAGTTCTTC. This codes for CSGRQLLSYNEQFF.

This clonotype was observed many times. The chain couples TRBV7-9 to TRBJ2-3, with TRBD1 matching over 8 bases. The CDR3 is 14 amino acids. Germline V CDR1 and CDR2: SEHNR, FQNEAQ (reference sequence). With V trimmed by 4 bases and J by 3 bases, 3 bases remained unmatched. The CDR3 here is CASSWGQATDTQYF. The CDR3 nucleotides are TGTGCCAGCAGCTGGGGACAGGCGACAGATACGCAGTATTTT.